Each of the 5 T cell receptor beta chains below was sequenced from the same sample in a study of CD8+ T cells in alopecia areata. The authors extracted RNA and reverse transcribed it into cDNA as the sequencing template. The assay was immunoSEQ multiplex PCR, and TCRdb's table has in-frame clones only and misses some. The sample records 140,000 or so clones, around 49% being singletons. The sample consisted of CD4+ T cells sorted from blood, taken at week 0. The origin of the receptors is a human donor with alopecia areata.

This clone was found a few times. The genes are TRBV28 and TRBJ2-1; unclear D gene. The CDR3 covers 14 residues. The V gene's germline CDR1 is MDHEN and CDR2 SYDVKM. V lost 2 bases and J lost 7, with 12 bases in between. The CDR3 region is CASSLHRMRNEQFF. CDR3 in DNA: TGTGCCAGCAGTTTACACCGAATGAGGAATGAGCAGTTCTTC.

V and J are TRBV2 and TRBJ2-2; D not certain. V dropped 4 bases and J dropped 4 bases, with 10 bases sitting between them. This CDR3 comprises 14 residues. From germline, CDR1 is SNHLY and CDR2 FYNNEI. CDR3: CASSATVSTGELFF. CDR3 coding DNA: TGTGCCAGCAGTGCCACAGTGTCCACCGGGGAGCTGTTTTTT.

The sample holds a few counts of this clone. The chain is built from TRBV6-5 and TRBJ2-1; tentative D call: TRBD2 (5 bases). The length of the CDR3 is 11 residues. Germline V gene lookup returns CDR1 MNHEY and CDR2 SVGAGI. Between the trimmed V and J ends, which lost 8 bases and 10 bases, there was a span of 12 bases. The chain's CDR3 is CASQRKAEQFF. The CDR3 nucleotides read TGTGCCAGCCAGCGGAAAGCGGAGCAGTTCTTC.

V and J are TRBV30 and TRBJ2-1; 7 bases are shared with TRBD2. Unmatched junction bases numbered 11, after V lost 5 bases and J lost 10 bases. Germline loops: CDR1 GTSNPN, CDR2 SVGIG (reference sequence). The CDR3 extends over 13 amino acids. The CDR3 coding sequence is TGTGCCTGGTCGGGGAGCGGGATAGGGGAGCAGTTCTTC. It translates to CAWSGSGIGEQFF.

The CDR3 nucleotides are TGTGCCAGCAGACGCTGGGGGAGCGGTAGCACAGATACGCAGTATTTT. This sequence encodes CASRRWGSGSTDTQYF. V and J are TRBV28 and TRBJ2-3; D tentatively fits TRBD1 or TRBD2 (5 bases each). Trimming took 6 bases from V and 0 from J, leaving 16 bases between them. The CDR3 length is 16 residues. Germline V CDR1 and CDR2: MDHEN, SYDVKM.